The clone carrying this TCR beta chain has more than one count but fewer than ten. Its cognate antigen is unknown. The data originate from a study of T cells after yellow fever vaccination. Overall study findings and caveats: A weaker secondary response peaked on day 5, the primary on day 15. The CD4 and CD8 compartments had a small share of their clonotypes in common. Most primary-vaccination clones reappeared after the booster (approximately 97% CD4, 88% CD8).

Germline V gene lookup returns CDR1 SGHRS and CDR2 YFSETQ. V gave up 0 bases and J gave up 1 base, with 8 bases separating them. CDR3 length equals 15 residues. Synthesis of TCR cDNA relied on 5'RACE template switching, which attached a universal primer site and UMIs. Each CDR3 protein gets one entry after TCRdb re-called the 5' RACE reads with MiXCR. The table includes roughly 330,000 distinct CDR3 sequences, almost 4% detected once. The material sequenced was PBMCs, taken 5 days after the yellow fever booster vaccination. The TCR was taken from a man younger than 30 who received the YFV17D yellow fever vaccine. The V gene is TRBV5-1, the J gene TRBJ2-4; D remains unclear. The DNA for the CDR3 is TGCGCCAGCAGCTTGGGTTCGTTCGCCAAAAACATTCAGTACTTC. Protein sequence: CASSLGSFAKNIQYF.